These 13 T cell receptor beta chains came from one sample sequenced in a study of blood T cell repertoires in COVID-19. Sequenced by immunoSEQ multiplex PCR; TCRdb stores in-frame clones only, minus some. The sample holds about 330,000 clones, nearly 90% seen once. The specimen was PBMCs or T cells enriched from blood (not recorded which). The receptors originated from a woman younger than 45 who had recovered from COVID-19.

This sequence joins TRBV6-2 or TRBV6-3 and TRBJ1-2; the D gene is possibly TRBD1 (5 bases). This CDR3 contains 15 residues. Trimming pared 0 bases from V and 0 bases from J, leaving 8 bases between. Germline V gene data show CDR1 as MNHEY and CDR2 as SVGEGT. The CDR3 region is CASSYSTASNYGYTF. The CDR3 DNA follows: TGTGCCAGCAGTTACTCGACAGCCTCTAACTATGGCTACACCTTC.

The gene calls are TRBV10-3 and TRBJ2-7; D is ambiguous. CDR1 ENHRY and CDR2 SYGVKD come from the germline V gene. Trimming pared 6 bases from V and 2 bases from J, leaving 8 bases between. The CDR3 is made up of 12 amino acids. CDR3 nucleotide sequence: TGTGCCATCAGAACAGAACCCTACGAGCAGTACTTC. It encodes CAIRTEPYEQYF.

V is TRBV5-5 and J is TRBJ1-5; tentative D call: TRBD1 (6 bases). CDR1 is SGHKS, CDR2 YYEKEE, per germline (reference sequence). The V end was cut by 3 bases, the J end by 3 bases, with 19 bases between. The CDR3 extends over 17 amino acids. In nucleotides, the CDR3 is TGTGCCAGCAGCTCGACCGGGACCCAGGGGCTCAATCAGCCCCAGCATTTT. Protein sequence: CASSSTGTQGLNQPQHF.

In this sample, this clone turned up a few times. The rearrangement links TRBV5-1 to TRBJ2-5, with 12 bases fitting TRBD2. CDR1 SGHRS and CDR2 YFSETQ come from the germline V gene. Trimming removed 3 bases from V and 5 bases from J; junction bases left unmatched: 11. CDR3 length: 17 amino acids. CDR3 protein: CASSSRASGGAGETQYF. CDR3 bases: TGCGCCAGCAGCTCCCGGGCTAGCGGGGGGGCCGGGGAGACCCAGTACTTC.

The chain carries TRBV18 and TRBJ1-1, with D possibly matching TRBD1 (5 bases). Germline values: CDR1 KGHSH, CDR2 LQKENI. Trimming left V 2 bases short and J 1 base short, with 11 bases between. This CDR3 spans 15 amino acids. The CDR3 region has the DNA TGTGCCAGCTCACCAGGGGCAGTGGGGAACACTGAAGCTTTCTTT. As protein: CASSPGAVGNTEAFF.

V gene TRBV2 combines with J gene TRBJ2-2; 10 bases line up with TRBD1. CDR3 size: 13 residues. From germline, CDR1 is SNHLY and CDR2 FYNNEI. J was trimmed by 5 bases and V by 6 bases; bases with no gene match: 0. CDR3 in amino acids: CASRDRGTGELFF. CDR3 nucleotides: TGTGCCAGCAGGGACAGGGGGACCGGGGAGCTGTTTTTT.

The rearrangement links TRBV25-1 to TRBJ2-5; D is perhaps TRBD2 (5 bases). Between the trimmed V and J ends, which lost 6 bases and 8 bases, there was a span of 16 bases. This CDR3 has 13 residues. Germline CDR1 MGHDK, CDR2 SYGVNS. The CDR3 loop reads CASSKAAAGTQYF. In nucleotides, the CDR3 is TGTGCCAGCAGCAAAGCGGCGGCGGGCACCCAGTACTTC.

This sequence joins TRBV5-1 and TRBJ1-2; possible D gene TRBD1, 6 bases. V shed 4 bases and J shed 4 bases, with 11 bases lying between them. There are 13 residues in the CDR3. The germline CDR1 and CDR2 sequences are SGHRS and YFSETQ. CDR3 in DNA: TGCGCCAGCAGCCCCGGGACACCCTATGGCTACACCTTC. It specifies CASSPGTPYGYTF.

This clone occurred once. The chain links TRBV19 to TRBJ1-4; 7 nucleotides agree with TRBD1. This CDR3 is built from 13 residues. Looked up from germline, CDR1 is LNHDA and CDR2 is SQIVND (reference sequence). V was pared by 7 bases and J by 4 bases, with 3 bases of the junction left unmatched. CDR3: CASKGQNNEKLFF. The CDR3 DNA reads TGTGCCAGTAAGGGACAGAATAATGAAAAACTGTTTTTT.

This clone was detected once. CDR3 coding DNA: TGTGCCAGCAGCGATGCTTCCGGCGGGAACACTGAAGCTTTCTTT. Amino acids: CASSDASGGNTEAFF. The genes are TRBV5-4 and TRBJ1-1; D gene unclear. Looked up from germline, CDR1 is SGHNT and CDR2 is YYREEE (reference sequence). The germline V and J ends were trimmed by 4 bases and 1 base, with 14 bases remaining between them. The length of the CDR3 is 15 residues.

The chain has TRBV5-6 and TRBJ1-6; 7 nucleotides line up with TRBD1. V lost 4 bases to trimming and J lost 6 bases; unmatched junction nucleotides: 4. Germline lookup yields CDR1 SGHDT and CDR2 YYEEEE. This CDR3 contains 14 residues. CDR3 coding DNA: TGTGCCAGCAGCAAAAGACAGGGTAATTCACCCCTCCACTTT. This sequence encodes CASSKRQGNSPLHF.

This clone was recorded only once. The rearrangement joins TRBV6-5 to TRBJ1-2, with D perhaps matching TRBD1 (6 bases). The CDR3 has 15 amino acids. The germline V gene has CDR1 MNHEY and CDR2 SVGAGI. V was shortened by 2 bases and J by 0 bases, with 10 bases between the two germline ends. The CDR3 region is CASSYGQFSNYGYTF. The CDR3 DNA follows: TGTGCCAGCAGTTACGGACAGTTCTCTAACTATGGCTACACCTTC.

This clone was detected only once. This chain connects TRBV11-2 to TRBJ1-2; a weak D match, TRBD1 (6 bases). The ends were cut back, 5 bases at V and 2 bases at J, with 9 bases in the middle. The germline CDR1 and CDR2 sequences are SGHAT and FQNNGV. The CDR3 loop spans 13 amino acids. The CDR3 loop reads CASSPQGNYGYTF. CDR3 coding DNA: TGTGCCAGCAGCCCCCAGGGGAACTATGGCTACACCTTC.